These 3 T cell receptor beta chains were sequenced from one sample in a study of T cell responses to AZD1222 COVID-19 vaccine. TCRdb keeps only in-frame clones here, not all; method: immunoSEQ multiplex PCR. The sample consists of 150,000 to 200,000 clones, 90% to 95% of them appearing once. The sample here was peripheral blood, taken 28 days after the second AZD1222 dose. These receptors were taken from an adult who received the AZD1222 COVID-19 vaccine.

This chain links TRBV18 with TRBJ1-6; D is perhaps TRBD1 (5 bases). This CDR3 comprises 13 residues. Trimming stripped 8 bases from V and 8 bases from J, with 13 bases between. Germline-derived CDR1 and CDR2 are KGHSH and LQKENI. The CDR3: CASRGLLDSPLHF. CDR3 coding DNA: TGTGCCAGCCGGGGCCTACTGGATTCACCCCTCCACTTT.

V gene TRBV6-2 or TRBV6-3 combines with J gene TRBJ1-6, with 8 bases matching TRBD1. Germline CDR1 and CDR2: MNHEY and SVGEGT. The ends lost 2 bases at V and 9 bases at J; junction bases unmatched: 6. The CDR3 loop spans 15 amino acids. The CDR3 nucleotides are TGTGCCAGCAGTTACAGGACAGACAGGGGTTCACCCCTCCACTTT. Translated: CASSYRTDRGSPLHF.

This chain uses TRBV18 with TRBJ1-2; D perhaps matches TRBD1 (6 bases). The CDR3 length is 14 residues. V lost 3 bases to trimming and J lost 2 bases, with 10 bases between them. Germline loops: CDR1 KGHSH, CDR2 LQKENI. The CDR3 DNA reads TGTGCCAGCTCACCGTCTGGACAGAACTATGGCTACACCTTC. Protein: CASSPSGQNYGYTF.